This T cell receptor (beta chain) was captured in a study of human T cells and chemical hapten exposure. Overall study findings and caveats: Correlating positively with patch test score were the PT1 expanded TCR counts. TCRs exceeding a frequency of 1 in 1000 stayed unchanged under DPC sensitization.

The time point was: patch test 1, 2 weeks after DPC sensitization. This sample's treatment: therapeutic diphenylcyclopropenone sensitization with weekly scalp DPC. Unfractionated whole blood yielded total RNA. In TCRdb, the RACE reads were re-called with MiXCR into one record per CDR3 protein. The repertoire includes 180,000 or so distinct CDR3 sequences, roughly 14% of them detected once, and 1.7% sits in the top ten. With respect to this clonotype: The antigen is undetermined.

J was trimmed by 3 bases and V by 2 bases; bases with no gene match: 0. This CDR3 has 13 amino acids. Germline V gene lookup returns CDR1 DFQATT and CDR2 SNEGSKA (reference sequence). This clonotype originated in a woman in her twenties or thirties with alopecia areata. Some clones in this sample may be carry-over from other donors' samples. The J gene is TRBJ2-5, the V gene TRBV20-1, with 10 bases fitting TRBD2. Sequenced here: whole blood, sampled in connection with sensitization to the hapten diphenylcyclopropenone (DPC). Written as DNA, the CDR3 is TGCAGTGCTAGAACTAGCGGGGAAGAGACCCAGTACTTC. Translated, it gives CSARTSGEETQYF.